This TCR beta chain was retrieved from a study of T cells in localized non-small cell lung cancer. Study-level findings and limits: A median of approximately 50 clones ranked among the top 100 in tumor appeared in adjacent lung.

In the case of this clone: Its antigen remains unknown.

Libraries were prepared by immunoSEQ multiplex PCR; TCRdb keeps only in-frame clonotypes and omits some of them. The sample lists more than 100,000 clones; about 90% were seen once. This TCR was recovered from a female donor at least 60 years old with stage I lung adenocarcinoma. Sequenced material: peripheral blood, taken before any cancer treatment.

CDR3 DNA sequence: TGTGCCAGCAGCTTAGGGGTAACGGGCGGGGAGCTGTTTTTT. It encodes CASSLGVTGGELFF. The chain has TRBV11-2 and TRBJ2-2, with no clear D. This CDR3 comprises 14 residues. Trimming stripped 1 base from V and 7 bases from J, with 10 bases between. Germline loops: CDR1 SGHAT, CDR2 FQNNGV.